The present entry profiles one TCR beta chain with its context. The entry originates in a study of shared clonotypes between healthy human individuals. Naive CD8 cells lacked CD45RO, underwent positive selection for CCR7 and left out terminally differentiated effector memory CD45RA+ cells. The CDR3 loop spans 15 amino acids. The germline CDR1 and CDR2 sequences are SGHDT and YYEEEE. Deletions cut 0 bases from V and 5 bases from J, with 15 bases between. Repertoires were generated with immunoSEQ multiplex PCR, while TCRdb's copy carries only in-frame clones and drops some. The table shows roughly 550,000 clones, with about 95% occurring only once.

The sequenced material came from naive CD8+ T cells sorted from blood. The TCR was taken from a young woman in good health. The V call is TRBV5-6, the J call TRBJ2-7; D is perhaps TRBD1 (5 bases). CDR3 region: CASSLEGFPGDEQYF. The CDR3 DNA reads TGTGCCAGCAGCTTGGAGGGGTTCCCTGGGGACGAGCAGTACTTC.